Included here is one T cell receptor (beta chain) sequence, with context. In the original processing: Cell counts per sample came from amplifying reference gene primers. Using immunoSEQ multiplex PCR, the repertoire was profiled, and TCRdb retains in-frame clones only, with some absent. The V and J calls and clone size come from that table; D and trimming were worked out from the DNA. The sample gives a few hundred thousand clones, around 84% of which show up once; 4.5% to 6% is in the top ten. The data belong to a study of blood T cell repertoires in COVID-19. Study summary: Spain, Italy and the United States supplied samples that represented acute and convalescent COVID-19.

Sequenced sample: peripheral blood. The receptor was isolated from a woman aged 60-70 years who had recovered from COVID-19.

The CDR3, as DNA: TGTGCCAGCAGCATTACAGGGGGAAATACCTACAATGAGCAGTTCTTC. This encodes CASSITGGNTYNEQFF. V gene TRBV7-9 combines with J gene TRBJ2-1, with 8 bases matching TRBD1. This CDR3 is built from 16 residues. The germline V gene encodes CDR1 SEHNR and CDR2 FQNEAQ (reference sequence). V lost 5 bases, J lost 2 bases, and 8 bases stayed unmatched.